The 14 T cell receptor beta chains below come from one sample, sequenced in a study of vaccination and CD4 T cells after COVID-19. The study sequenced cultured CD4+ T cell DNA using the Oncomine TCR Beta short-read assay. Using the QIAamp micro DNA kit, genomic DNA was extracted from the CD4+ T cells that had been cultured. TCRdb independently ran MiXCR on the PCR reads; one entry per CDR3 protein. This table has about 7,800 distinct CDR3 sequences, 35% to 45% appearing once. Treatment given: roughly 10-day PBMC culture with coronavirus spike peptide pools or control peptides (ViraFEST assay). CD4+ T cells that came from the unexposed donor were collected before the COVID-19 pandemic (2011-2018). These receptors lack a known antigen. The sequencing input was CD4+ T cells from blood, cultured in vitro. These receptor sequences come from a human donor in good health.

This clonotype was recorded a few times. This chain joins TRBV7-9 and TRBJ2-7; a possible D gene is TRBD1 (5 bases). V lost 3 bases and J 5 bases, leaving 8 bases between the germline ends. Germline lookup yields CDR1 SEHNR and CDR2 FQNEAQ (reference sequence). CDR3 length: 12 amino acids. In DNA, the CDR3 is TGTGCCAGCAGCTTCTGGACACACGAGCAGTACTTC. Translation: CASSFWTHEQYF.

The chain recombines TRBV20-1 with TRBJ2-1; 9 positions agree with TRBD2. This CDR3 has 14 amino acids. Per germline, CDR1 DFQATT and CDR2 SNEGSKA (reference sequence). V trimming: 3 bases; J trimming: 6 bases; junction bases outside the gene matches: 6. Written as DNA, the CDR3 is TGCAGTGCTAGGTTCGCGGGAGGGATCAATGAGCAGTTCTTC. It encodes CSARFAGGINEQFF.

The chain is built from TRBV7-9 and TRBJ1-3; D is undetermined. V was cut by 4 bases and J by 3 bases, with 10 bases left in between. The CDR3 covers 14 residues. Looked up from germline, CDR1 is SEHNR and CDR2 is FQNEAQ (reference sequence). CDR3 residues: CASSSRAVGNTIYF. CDR3 in DNA: TGTGCCAGCAGCTCTAGAGCAGTTGGAAACACCATATATTTT.

V gene TRBV7-3 combines with J gene TRBJ2-1; D is uncertain. The CDR3 runs 17 residues. Between the trimmed V and J ends, which lost 1 base and 1 base, there was a span of 14 bases. Per the germline V gene, CDR1 is SGHTA and CDR2 is FQGTGA. The CDR3 here is CASSLRSLPASYNEQFF. As DNA, the CDR3 is TGTGCCAGCAGCTTAAGGTCCCTTCCGGCGTCCTACAATGAGCAGTTCTTC.

The chain carries TRBV20-1 and TRBJ2-2, with 7 positions matching TRBD1. V shed 4 bases and J 7 bases; nucleotides not matched to a gene: 12. This CDR3 contains 15 residues. CDR1 is DFQATT, CDR2 SNEGSKA, per germline (reference sequence). The CDR3 sequence is CSATSGTVARGELFF. The DNA for the CDR3 is TGCAGTGCTACCTCCGGGACAGTTGCACGCGGGGAGCTGTTTTTT.

The chain links TRBV24-1 to TRBJ2-6, with 10 bases fitting TRBD1. This CDR3 contains 19 residues. Germline assignment: CDR1 KGHDR and CDR2 SFDVKD. After removal of 4 bases from V and 0 bases from J, the junction contained 8 bases not matched to a gene. The CDR3 bases are TGTGCCACCAGTGACAACCGGGACAGGGGATCCTCTGGGGCCAACGTCCTGACTTTC. Translation: CATSDNRDRGSSGANVLTF.

This clonotype has more than one count but fewer than ten. The chain carries TRBV6-1 and TRBJ1-2; D unclear. The germline V gene encodes CDR1 MNHNS and CDR2 SASEGT. The V and J ends lost 7 bases and 7 bases respectively, with 13 bases between them. There are 12 residues in the CDR3. CDR3 amino acids: CASTPKKGGYTF. Here the CDR3 DNA reads TGTGCCAGCACGCCTAAGAAAGGTGGCTACACCTTC.

The V gene is TRBV6-2 or TRBV6-3, the J gene TRBJ2-1, with 11 bases aligning to TRBD1. Germline V gives CDR1 MNHEY, CDR2 SVGEGT. V was clipped by 5 bases and J by 5 bases; unmatched bases: 2. The CDR3 length is 14 residues. The CDR3 DNA is TGTGCCAGCAGTGTGGACAGGGGGCACAATGAGCAGTTCTTC. Protein sequence: CASSVDRGHNEQFF.

The DNA of the CDR3 is TGTGCCAGCAGTGAAGGGAAACTAGCGGGTGGGGCAGATACGCAGTATTTT. Translated: CASSEGKLAGGADTQYF. This chain joins TRBV2 and TRBJ2-3; 9 nucleotides agree with TRBD2. There are 17 residues in the CDR3. The junction had 9 bases not matched to a gene; V was cut back by 1 base and J by 4 bases. CDR1 and CDR2 from the germline V gene are SNHLY and FYNNEI.

This clonotype was found once. The gene calls are TRBV29-1 and TRBJ2-7, with TRBD1 as a possible D gene (6 bases). CDR1 is SQVTM and CDR2 is ANQGSEA in the germline V gene. The CDR3 runs 13 residues. Trimming stripped 3 bases from V and 0 bases from J, with 9 bases between. CDR3 in DNA: TGCAGCGTTGATCAGGGACACTCCTACGAGCAGTACTTC. Its translation is CSVDQGHSYEQYF.

The chain combines TRBV27 with TRBJ2-3; no reliable D call. V dropped 6 bases and J dropped 5 bases, with 12 bases sitting between them. This CDR3 region has 13 residues. Germline assignment: CDR1 MNHEY and CDR2 SMNVEV (reference sequence). CDR3 residues: CASRVTGGDTQYF. The DNA for the CDR3 is TGTGCCAGCAGGGTTACCGGTGGAGATACGCAGTATTTT.

This clonotype turned up a few times. This chain uses TRBV6-1 with TRBJ1-5; the D gene is possibly TRBD1 (5 bases). V lost 6 bases, J lost 2 bases, and 8 bases lay in between. The CDR3 has 13 residues. Germline V CDR1 and CDR2: MNHNS, SASEGT. The CDR3 sequence is CASRAGGNQPQHF. The CDR3 coding sequence is TGTGCCAGCAGGGCGGGGGGCAATCAGCCCCAGCATTTT.

The gene calls are TRBV27 and TRBJ2-2, with unresolved D. The CDR3 totals 14 residues. V shed 5 bases and J shed 4 bases, with 11 bases lying between them. Germline CDR1 is MNHEY and CDR2 is SMNVEV (reference sequence). Written as DNA, the CDR3 is TGTGCCAGCAGTCCCCGGGTCTTCACCGGGGAGCTGTTTTTT. This codes for CASSPRVFTGELFF.

This clonotype showed up just a few times. This chain connects TRBV2 to TRBJ2-2; 9 bases are shared with TRBD1. With 6 bases clipped from V and 7 bases from J, the junction kept 9 bases outside the gene matches. CDR1 is SNHLY, CDR2 FYNNEI, per germline. The CDR3 spans 15 residues. CDR3 in DNA: TGTGCCAGCAGCGCCCAACAGGGGGCGGGCGGGGAGCTGTTTTTT. This translates into CASSAQQGAGGELFF.